This paragraph reports one T cell receptor (beta chain). Original data processing: Amplification of reference gene primers was used by the study to estimate nucleated cell counts. Sequencing used immunoSEQ multiplex PCR; TCRdb keeps in-frame clones, though not all of them. Clone size and the V and J calls come from that table; the DNA yielded D and trimming. This table has about 120,000 clones, more than 85% appearing once. Trimming took 5 bases from V and 1 from J, leaving 14 bases between them. CDR1 and CDR2 (germline): SGHNT, YENEEA. The CDR3 spans 16 residues. This entry is derived from a study of blood T cell repertoires in COVID-19. Overall study: Some COVID-19 samples were acute and others convalescent; all came from the United States, Italy and Spain. Nucleic acid was either cDNA or gDNA, and it came from T cells, B-cell-depleted T cells, or PBMCs.

The chain couples TRBV11-3 to TRBJ2-2, with D perhaps matching TRBD2 (6 bases). The clonotype was recovered from a human donor with acute or convalescent COVID-19. The donor label of this sample is uncertain. The sequenced material came from peripheral blood. CDR3 in DNA: TGTGCCAGCAGCCCGATATACGGGGGGAACACCGGGGAGCTGTTTTTT. As protein: CASSPIYGGNTGELFF.